This entry lists 2 T cell receptor beta chains sequenced from one sample in a study of blood T cell repertoires in COVID-19. TCRdb's copy holds only in-frame clones and misses some; the assay was immunoSEQ multiplex PCR. The table shows about 180,000 clones, with approximately 81% occurring only once. The source material was PBMCs or T cells enriched from blood (not recorded which). The origin of the receptors is a man aged 60 to 69 who had recovered from COVID-19.

The J gene is TRBJ1-1, the V gene TRBV6-5, with 7 bases fitting TRBD1. J was trimmed by 6 bases and V by 8 bases; bases with no gene match: 9. The length of the CDR3 is 13 residues. The germline V gene has CDR1 MNHEY and CDR2 SVGAGI. Written as DNA, the CDR3 is TGTGCCAGCGGGGAGACAGGGCTTTCTGAAGCTTTCTTT. Protein product: CASGETGLSEAFF.

The CDR3 DNA sequence: TGTGCCAGCAGCTTAGGCAGGGCCACCGGGGAGCTGTTTTTT. Encoded protein: CASSLGRATGELFF. The rearrangement joins TRBV7-9 to TRBJ2-2, with a possible D match to TRBD1 (5 bases). The V end was cut by 1 base, the J end by 4 bases, with 7 bases between. This CDR3 is built from 14 residues. Germline loops: CDR1 SEHNR, CDR2 FQNEAQ (reference sequence).